The present T cell receptor (beta chain) was sequenced within a study of beta chain features in type 1 diabetes. General study results and limits: Compared to healthy donors, patients appeared to have naive, central memory and Treg TCRB repertoires that were more alike. PCR might pick shorter templates more often, in the same way for patients and controls.

About this clone: Its antigen is unidentified.

The CDR3 length is 14 residues. Per the germline V gene, CDR1 is SGHRS and CDR2 is YFSETQ. V lost 5 bases, J lost 0 bases, and 4 bases stayed unmatched. Expressed TCRB transcripts were sequenced, since all the RNA that had been isolated was reverse transcribed. Mean read depth for naive, central memory and regulatory T cell samples was around 3.5 million reads. Data came from immunoSEQ multiplex PCR; TCRdb stores just in-frame clones and leaves some out. The top ten clones hold approximately 4% of a sample with under 300,000 clones, roughly 30% of them seen once. This clonotype was sampled from a man aged 30-40 years in good health. V gene TRBV5-1 combines with J gene TRBJ1-1, with TRBD1 identical over 7 bases. The specimen was central memory CD4+ T cells from blood. The CDR3, as DNA: TGCGCCAGCAGGACAGGGTTGATGAACACTGAAGCTTTCTTT. Protein product: CASRTGLMNTEAFF.